The 25 T cell receptor beta chains in this list originate from one sample, sequenced in a study of T cells after yellow fever vaccination. A single record per CDR3 protein comes from TCRdb applying MiXCR to the 5' RACE reads. Found here are fewer than 450,000 distinct CDR3 sequences, approximately 8% of them singletons; the top ten hold 15% to 20%. The sample in question was PBMCs, obtained 45 days after the first yellow fever vaccination. Source of these receptors: a man aged 18-30 years who received the YFV17D yellow fever vaccine.

This clonotype has a handful of counts. The V and J genes are TRBV18 and TRBJ2-2; D uncertain. Trimming removed 4 bases at V and 1 base at J, with 13 bases between. This CDR3 contains 16 residues. The germline CDR1 and CDR2 sequences are KGHSH and LQKENI. The CDR3 sequence: CASSQSGWENTGELFF. CDR3 DNA: TGTGCCAGCTCACAATCGGGCTGGGAGAACACCGGGGAGCTGTTTTTT.

This clonotype was counted between two and nine times. The V gene is TRBV5-1, the J gene TRBJ1-4, with D tentatively TRBD1 (6 bases). The V end lost 3 bases, the J end lost 3 bases, and 6 bases lay between the germline ends. This CDR3 is built from 13 residues. Germline V gene data show CDR1 as SGHRS and CDR2 as YFSETQ. The CDR3 region is CASSWTANEKLFF. CDR3 nucleotides: TGCGCCAGCAGCTGGACAGCTAATGAAAAACTGTTTTTT.

The CDR3 loop reads CATCQSPRSTDTQYF. The CDR3 region has the DNA TGTGCCACCTGCCAATCACCCCGTAGCACAGATACGCAGTATTTT. The chain links TRBV3-1 to TRBJ2-3, with unresolved D. V was trimmed by 10 bases and J by 0 bases, leaving 17 bases between them. In germline, CDR1 is LGHDT, CDR2 YNNKEL (reference sequence). The CDR3 covers 15 residues.

The J gene is TRBJ2-3, the V gene TRBV12-3 or TRBV12-4, with TRBD1 identical over 7 bases. Unmatched junction bases numbered 11, after V lost 6 bases and J lost 5 bases. The CDR3 totals 15 residues. CDR3 region: CASRLRQGRGDTQYF. CDR3 bases: TGTGCCAGCAGGCTGAGACAGGGAAGGGGAGATACGCAGTATTTT.

This clonotype was seen a handful of times. The chain couples TRBV6-7 to TRBJ2-7, with TRBD1 matching over 9 bases. TRBV6-7 is an ORF, with its function uncertain. V dropped 6 bases and J dropped 5; count of bases not matched to a gene: 8. CDR3 length: 14 amino acids. CDR3 nucleotide sequence: TGTGCCAGCAGCACAGGGGGCTCCTACCACGAGCAGTACGTC. The encoded protein is CASSTGGSYHEQYV.

This clonotype was counted a few times. J is TRBJ2-2 and V is TRBV7-2; D gene ambiguous. CDR3 length: 14 amino acids. V was shortened by 5 bases and J by 7 bases, with 14 bases between the two germline ends. Looked up from germline, CDR1 is SGHTA and CDR2 is FQGNSA. CDR3 coding DNA: TGTGCCAGCAGCGTAGAAGCGATGGACGGGGAGCTGTTTTTT. This translates into CASSVEAMDGELFF.

This clonotype was counted many times. The chain couples TRBV24-1 to TRBJ2-1, with 7 nucleotides matching TRBD2. CDR3 length: 17 residues. The V gene's germline CDR1 is KGHDR and CDR2 SFDVKD. The CDR3 protein is CVPVAARGTSSYNEQFF. The CDR3, as DNA: TGTGTCCCCGTTGCTGCGCGGGGGACCTCCTCCTACAATGAGCAGTTCTTC.

This clonotype was counted between two and nine times. The chain carries TRBV5-6 and TRBJ2-3, with 8 bases identical to TRBD1. Germline V gene data show CDR1 as SGHDT and CDR2 as YYEEEE. J was trimmed by 6 bases and V by 2 bases; bases with no gene match: 5. The CDR3 has 14 residues. The CDR3 protein is CASSFGQGRDTQYF. DNA for the CDR3: TGTGCCAGCAGCTTCGGACAGGGTAGGGATACGCAGTATTTT.

The rearrangement uses TRBV2 and TRBJ1-1, with TRBD1 identical over 9 bases. Germline CDR1 reads SNHLY; CDR2 reads FYNNEI. This CDR3 has 14 amino acids. The V segment lost 6 bases and the J segment 4 bases; nucleotides outside the gene matches: 6. The CDR3 loop is CASSNTGGGTEAFF. The CDR3 DNA sequence: TGTGCCAGCAGCAATACAGGGGGCGGCACTGAAGCTTTCTTT.

This clonotype has more than one count but fewer than ten. This sequence joins TRBV12-3 or TRBV12-4 and TRBJ1-1; D uncertain. The CDR3 length is 13 residues. Trimming took off 3 bases at V and 3 bases at J, with 8 bases between the two ends. CDR3 coding DNA: TGTGCCAGCAGTTTTGGAAGCGACACTGAAGCTTTCTTT. Translating gives CASSFGSDTEAFF.

The chain has TRBV9 and TRBJ2-3; TRBD2 is a possible D gene (7 bases). This CDR3 comprises 16 residues. With 0 bases removed from V and 4 bases from J, the gap between germline ends came to 15 bases. Germline lookup yields CDR1 SGDLS and CDR2 YYNGEE. The DNA of the CDR3 is TGTGCCAGCAGCGTAGCTTTGGGGGGGGGCCCAGATACGCAGTATTTT. It yields the protein CASSVALGGGPDTQYF.

This clonotype has just a few counts. V gene TRBV6-2 or TRBV6-3 combines with J gene TRBJ1-6; TRBD1 agrees at 8 bases. CDR1 is MNHEY and CDR2 is SVGEGT in the germline V gene. The CDR3 runs to 14 residues. The V gene end was trimmed by 5 bases and the J gene end by 9 bases; junction bases not matched to a gene: 6. The CDR3 is CASSTGTGASPLHF. As DNA, the CDR3 is TGTGCCAGCAGTACCGGGACAGGTGCTTCACCCCTCCACTTT.

This sequence joins TRBV4-1 and TRBJ2-2; D gene uncertain. This CDR3 has 16 residues. V gave up 0 bases and J gave up 0 bases, with 8 bases separating them. CDR1 MGHRA and CDR2 YSYEKL come from the germline V gene. The DNA for the CDR3 is TGCGCCAGCAGCCAAGAAAGGCTTGCGAACACCGGGGAGCTGTTTTTT. Translating it yields CASSQERLANTGELFF.

Only a few counts were recorded for this clonotype. The chain has TRBV4-3 and TRBJ2-1, with D perhaps given as TRBD1 or TRBD2 (6 bases each). The V gene's germline CDR1 is LGHNA and CDR2 YSLEER. V dropped 4 bases and J dropped 6 bases, with 22 bases sitting between them. The CDR3 has 17 amino acids. The CDR3 is CASSPTLVAQGGNEQFF. CDR3 bases: TGCGCCAGCAGCCCCACGTTAGTGGCACAGGGAGGCAATGAGCAGTTCTTC.

This chain links TRBV20-1 with TRBJ2-7; weak D call: TRBD2 (5 bases). Trimming shortened V by 5 bases and J by 1 base, and 12 bases separated the two germline ends. The CDR3 sequence is 13 residues long. In germline, CDR1 is DFQATT, CDR2 SNEGSKA (reference sequence). CDR3 amino acids: CSASRGLSYEQYV. CDR3 nucleotides: TGCAGTGCTTCCCGCGGACTTTCCTACGAGCAGTACGTC.

This clonotype was counted between two and nine times. V gene TRBV6-1 combines with J gene TRBJ2-7; 10 bases agree with TRBD1. The trim removed 6 bases at V and 5 bases at J, leaving 4 bases unmatched. CDR1 and CDR2 (germline): MNHNS, SASEGT. The CDR3 has 13 residues. The CDR3 bases are TGTGCCAGCAGGCCGACAGGGGGCAACGAGCAGTACTTC. This codes for CASRPTGGNEQYF.

The V call is TRBV6-1, the J call TRBJ1-2, with 9 bases lining up with TRBD1. Trimming at V came to 8 bases and at J to 8 bases, leaving 15 bases not matched to a gene. Germline V CDR1 and CDR2: MNHNS, SASEGT. The CDR3 spans 15 residues. The CDR3 sequence is CASAIPGDRVEGYTF. DNA for the CDR3: TGTGCCAGCGCCATCCCGGGGGACAGGGTCGAAGGCTACACCTTC.

The chain is built from TRBV13 and TRBJ2-2; tentatively, D is TRBD2 (5 bases). Germline CDR1 is PRHDT and CDR2 is FYEKMQ (reference sequence). The CDR3 has 16 amino acids. V gave up 4 bases and J gave up 0 bases, with 12 bases separating them. The CDR3 region has the DNA TGTGCCAGCAGCTCCTTACCAGCGGCGAACACCGGGGAGCTGTTTTTT. Translated, it gives CASSSLPAANTGELFF. Combining the CDR3 with reference TRBV13 and TRBJ2-2 gives the whole variable domain AAGVIQSPRHLIKEKRETATLKCYPIPRHDTVYWYQQGPGQDPQFLISFYEKMQSDKGSIPDRFSAQQFSDYHSELNMSSLELGDSALYFCASSSLPAANTGELFFGEGSRLTVL.

This clonotype occurred a few times. The gene calls are TRBV7-9 and TRBJ1-2; possibly TRBD1 for D (5 bases). Trimming stripped 3 bases from V and 1 base from J, with 15 bases between. The CDR3 runs 16 residues. Germline V lookup: CDR1 SEHNR, CDR2 FQNEAQ (reference sequence). CDR3 region: CASSLPTFRVNYGYTF. CDR3 DNA sequence: TGTGCCAGCAGCTTGCCCACCTTCAGGGTTAACTATGGCTACACCTTC.

This clonotype was recorded at least ten times. The chain employs TRBV20-1 and TRBJ2-1; D is perhaps TRBD2 (6 bases). V was trimmed by 2 bases and J by 8 bases, leaving 13 bases between them. This CDR3 contains 13 residues. CDR1 is DFQATT, CDR2 SNEGSKA, per germline (reference sequence). CDR3 residues: CSARRLVSHEQFF. CDR3 in DNA: TGCAGTGCTAGACGACTAGTTTCCCATGAGCAGTTCTTC.

This clonotype was seen at least ten times. The rearrangement joins TRBV24-1 to TRBJ2-3; D may be TRBD1 or TRBD2 (5 bases each). Germline V gene sequence: CDR1 KGHDR, CDR2 SFDVKD. The V end was cut by 5 bases, the J end by 2 bases, with 10 bases between. CDR3 length: 14 amino acids. The chain's CDR3 is CATSGGEHTDTQYF. In DNA form, the CDR3 reads TGTGCCACCAGTGGAGGGGAGCACACAGATACGCAGTATTTT.

This clonotype was counted between two and nine times. V and J are TRBV6-5 and TRBJ2-5; 12 nucleotides match TRBD2. Trimming took 0 bases from V and 5 from J; bases not matched to a gene: 7. The CDR3 sequence is 17 residues long. The germline V gene encodes CDR1 MNHEY and CDR2 SVGAGI. CDR3 nucleotide sequence: TGTGCCAGCAGTTACTCGGCTAGCGGGGGGGCCCGGGAGACCCAGTACTTC. This sequence encodes CASSYSASGGARETQYF.

This rearrangement joins TRBV18 to TRBJ1-5; no reliable D call. The CDR3 extends over 14 amino acids. Germline V CDR1 and CDR2: KGHSH, LQKENI. V lost 3 bases, J lost 1 base, and 7 bases lay in between. This chain's CDR3 is CASSPISSNQPQHF. In DNA form, the CDR3 reads TGTGCCAGCTCACCCATCTCGAGCAATCAGCCCCAGCATTTT.

CDR3 bases: TGTGCCAGCAGTACACAGTACCCCCAAGAGACCCAGTACTTC. Translated, it gives CASSTQYPQETQYF. The chain uses TRBV12-3 or TRBV12-4 and TRBJ2-5, with no clear D. Trimming shortened V by 5 bases and J by 1 base, and 11 bases separated the two germline ends. This CDR3 spans 14 amino acids.

V and J are TRBV11-2 and TRBJ2-1; 13 nucleotides match TRBD2. CDR3 length: 16 residues. V lost 5 bases and J lost 5; bases outside the gene matches: 6. Germline values: CDR1 SGHAT, CDR2 FQNNGV. CDR3 protein: CASSDRLAGGNNEQFF. Written as DNA, the CDR3 is TGTGCCAGCAGCGACCGACTAGCGGGGGGTAACAATGAGCAGTTCTTC.